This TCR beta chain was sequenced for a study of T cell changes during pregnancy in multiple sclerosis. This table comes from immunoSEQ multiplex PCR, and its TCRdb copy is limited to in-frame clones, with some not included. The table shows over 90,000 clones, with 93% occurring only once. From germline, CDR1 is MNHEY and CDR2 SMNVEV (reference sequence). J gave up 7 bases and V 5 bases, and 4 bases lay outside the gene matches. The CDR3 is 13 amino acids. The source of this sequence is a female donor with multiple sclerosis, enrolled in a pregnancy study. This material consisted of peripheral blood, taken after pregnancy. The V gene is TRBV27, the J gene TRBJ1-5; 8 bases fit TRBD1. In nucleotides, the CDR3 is TGTGCCAGCAGTCCGCAGGGGGCACAGCCCCAGCATTTT. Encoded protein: CASSPQGAQPQHF.